This T cell receptor (beta chain) was sequenced for a study of T-cell memory formation after mild COVID-19. Study at large: The TCR clusters were mostly specific to one donor. Regarding the study as a whole: Whether day 37 second-wave clones are SARS-CoV-2-specific was not confirmed.

About this clonotype: What it binds is unknown.

CDR1 is SGHTA, CDR2 FQGNSA, per germline. CDR3 length equals 11 residues. V lost 11 bases and J lost 5; bases outside the gene matches: 4. TCRdb independently ran MiXCR on the 5' RACE reads; one entry per CDR3 protein. The sample has roughly 140,000 distinct CDR3 sequences, 14% to 15% seen once. The sample comprised PBMCs or a T cell subset sorted from them (not recorded which). The TCR originated in an adult woman who had mild COVID-19 (a few samples of this study predate the infection). Cell type and time point are not known. V is TRBV7-2 and J is TRBJ2-7, with 9 nucleotides matching TRBD1. The CDR3 loop reads CALGQGNEQYF. In DNA, the CDR3 is TGTGCCCTTGGACAGGGGAACGAGCAGTACTTC.